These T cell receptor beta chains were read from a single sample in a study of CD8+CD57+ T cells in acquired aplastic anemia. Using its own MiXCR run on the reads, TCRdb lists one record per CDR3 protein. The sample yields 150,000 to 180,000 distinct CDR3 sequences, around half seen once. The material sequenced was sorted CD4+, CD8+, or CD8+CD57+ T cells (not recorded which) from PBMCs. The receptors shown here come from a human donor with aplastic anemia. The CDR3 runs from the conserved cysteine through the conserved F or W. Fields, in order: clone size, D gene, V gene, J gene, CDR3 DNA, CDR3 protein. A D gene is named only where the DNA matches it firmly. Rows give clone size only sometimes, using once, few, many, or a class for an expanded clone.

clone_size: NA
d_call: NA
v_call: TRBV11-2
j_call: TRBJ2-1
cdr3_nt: TGTGCCAGCAGCTCGGGGTTGGGTTCCTCCTACAATGAGCAGTTCTTC
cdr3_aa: CASSSGLGSSYNEQFF

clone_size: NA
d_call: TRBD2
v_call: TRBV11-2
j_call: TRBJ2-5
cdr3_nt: TGTGCCAGCAGCTTGCGGGGGGGCCTCGAGACCCAGTACTTC
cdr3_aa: CASSLRGGLETQYF

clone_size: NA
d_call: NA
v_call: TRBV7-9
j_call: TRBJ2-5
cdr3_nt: TGTGCCAGCAGCTTAGCCGCAGGGCGAGGGGAGACCCAGTACTTC
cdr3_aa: CASSLAAGRGETQYF

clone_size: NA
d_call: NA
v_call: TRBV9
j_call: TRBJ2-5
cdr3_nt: TGTGCCAGCAGCGTAGGGGGGGAATCCGGAGAGACCCAGTACTTC
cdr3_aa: CASSVGGESGETQYF

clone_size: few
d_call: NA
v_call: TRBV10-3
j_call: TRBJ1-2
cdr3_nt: TGTGCCATCAGGGAACCGACAGCATCCTACACCTTC
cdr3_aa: CAIREPTASYTF

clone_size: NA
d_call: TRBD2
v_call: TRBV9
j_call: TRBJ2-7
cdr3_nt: TGTGCCAGCAGCGCAGGAGGACTAGCGGCAGACTACGAGCAGTACTTC
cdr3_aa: CASSAGGLAADYEQYF

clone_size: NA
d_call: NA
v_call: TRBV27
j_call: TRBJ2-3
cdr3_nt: TGTGCCAGCAACGGGGCCCTGAGTACAGATACGCAGTATTTT
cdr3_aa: CASNGALSTDTQYF

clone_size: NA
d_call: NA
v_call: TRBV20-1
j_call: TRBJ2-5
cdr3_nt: TGCAGTGCTTACAGCCAAGAGACCCAGTACTTC
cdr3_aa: CSAYSQETQYF

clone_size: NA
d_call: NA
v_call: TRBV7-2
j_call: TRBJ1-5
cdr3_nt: TGTGCCAGCAGCGCGACAGGAGATCAGCCCCAGCATTTT
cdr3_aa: CASSATGDQPQHF

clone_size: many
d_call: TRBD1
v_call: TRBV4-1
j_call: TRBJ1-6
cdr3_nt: TGCGCCAGCAGCCAGGCTATATACAGGGGGCTCAATTCACCCCTCCACTTT
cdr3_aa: CASSQAIYRGLNSPLHF